This T cell receptor (beta chain) was captured in a study of response to subunit inactivated influenza vaccine (dated by TCRdb to between 2017 and 2018). About the investigation overall: Deep quantitative profiling of the T cell receptor repertoire was used in the study to follow responses to a trivalent subunit inactivated influenza vaccine. Overall study outcomes, separate from this receptor: It was suggested by the authors that each seasonal influenza vaccination may recruit only a limited number of new T cells.

The germline V gene (reference sequence) supplies CDR1 DFQATT and CDR2 SNEGSKA. A distance of 13 bases separates the germline ends of V and J, which lose 0 bases and 7 bases respectively. Its CDR3 holds 14 amino acids, cysteine through phenylalanine. Only CDR3 DNA remains: 42 bases, in frame from the first base. The library was prepared using RT-PCR. The sequencer listed for this sample is Illumina HiSeq 2500. Starting from the raw public reads, TCRdb applied fastp trimming at Q25, assembled clones with MiXCR and retained in-frame beta chains. A single entry per CDR3 protein holds the most common genes and DNA from its merged rows. This sample has 300,000 to 350,000 distinct CDR3 sequences in its table, and about 20% of those were observed once. The ten most abundant clones make up about a tenth of the sample. This clonotype has only a few counts. Its antigen target is currently unknown. No base quality values were provided; no much bigger clone lies one nucleotide off.

The specimen was PBMCs from blood, collected less than 22 months after vaccination. In this chain, TRBV20-1 is recombined with TRBJ1-3; confidence is insufficient to name the D gene. The sequence derives from a man in his fifties or sixties who received an inactivated influenza vaccine. Donor details come from another sample of the same person, matched by shared clones. The DNA sequence is as follows: TGCAGTGCTAGAGATCCCGCACCTCTGAACACCATATATTTT. It specifies CSARDPAPLNTIYF.